The clone carrying this T cell receptor beta chain has only one observation. Germline CDR1 and CDR2: LNHDA and SQIVND (reference sequence). The CDR3 runs to 14 residues. V was pared by 4 bases and J by 2 bases, with 4 bases of the junction left unmatched. The sample belongs to a study of blood T cell repertoires in COVID-19. In the study overall: T cells, B-cell-depleted T cells, or PBMCs supplied cDNA or gDNA.

Self-reported history from a screening survey and questionnaire set each donor's cohort. The recovered donors of Cohort 3 showed two negative PCRs, clearance, or symptom resolution. Authors' data handling: Estimates of nucleated cell counts were drawn from the amplification of reference gene primers. Data came from immunoSEQ multiplex PCR; TCRdb stores just in-frame clones and leaves some out. The V and J calls and the clone size are those of that table, but D and trimming were determined from the DNA. The sample contains approximately 230,000 clones, around 86% of which appear only once. The TCR originated in a man aged 18 to 30 who had recovered from COVID-19. V usage is TRBV19 and J usage is TRBJ2-5; 7 nucleotides agree with TRBD2. The sample comprised PBMCs or T cells enriched from blood (not recorded which). Here the CDR3 reads CASSRPGLQETQYF. In DNA form, the CDR3 reads TGTGCCAGTAGTAGACCGGGACTACAAGAGACCCAGTACTTC.